These 6 T cell receptor beta chains originate from one sample sequenced in a study of shared clonotypes between healthy human individuals. Using immunoSEQ multiplex PCR, the repertoire was profiled, and TCRdb retains in-frame clones only, with some absent. The data hold roughly 100,000 clones, with around 64% observed a single time. The sample was memory CD8+ T cells sorted from blood. Subset noted: CD45RO+ cells pooled with CCR7-negative TemRA cells. These receptors all come from a woman aged 25 to 39 in good health.

The chain is built from TRBV4-2 and TRBJ2-2, with 9 bases fitting TRBD2. The V segment lost 3 bases and the J segment 0 bases; nucleotides outside the gene matches: 11. This CDR3 contains 19 residues. Looked up from germline, CDR1 is LGHNA and CDR2 is YNFKEQ. The CDR3 is CASSHPGLAVFANTGELFF. The CDR3 region has the DNA TGTGCCAGCAGCCATCCGGGACTAGCTGTCTTCGCGAACACCGGGGAGCTGTTTTTT.

The chain recombines TRBV5-1 with TRBJ2-3, with D possibly being TRBD2 (5 bases). CDR1 is SGHRS and CDR2 is YFSETQ in the germline V gene. The CDR3 loop spans 16 amino acids. The germline V and J ends were trimmed by 2 bases and 1 base, with 14 bases remaining between them. The CDR3 loop reads CASSFYQRRGTDTQYF. Here the CDR3 DNA reads TGCGCCAGCAGCTTTTACCAGCGGAGAGGCACAGATACGCAGTATTTT.

This clone was seen more than once but under ten times. V usage is TRBV6-1 and J usage is TRBJ2-7; no clear D. The germline V and J ends were trimmed by 4 bases and 6 bases, with 7 bases remaining between them. CDR1 is MNHNS and CDR2 is SASEGT in the germline V gene. This CDR3 has 11 amino acids. The chain's CDR3 is CASSALSEQYF. For the CDR3, the DNA is TGTGCCAGCAGTGCTCTGTCCGAGCAGTACTTC.

For this clone: Other DNA sequences of this sample code for an identical CDR3. This chain uses TRBV4-1 with TRBJ2-3; the match to TRBD2 covers 12 bases. The germline V gene encodes CDR1 MGHRA and CDR2 YSYEKL. CDR3 length: 15 residues. Trimming took 4 bases from V and 5 from J; bases not matched to a gene: 4. The CDR3 reads CASSRLAGEGDTQYF. For the CDR3, the DNA is TGCGCCAGCAGCCGACTAGCGGGAGAAGGAGATACGCAGTATTTT.

V is TRBV18 and J is TRBJ2-2; TRBD1 or TRBD2 may be the D gene (5 bases each). This CDR3 is built from 16 residues. Germline V gene lookup returns CDR1 KGHSH and CDR2 LQKENI. V lost 1 base, J lost 4 bases, and 13 bases lay in between. CDR3 loop: CASSPRRLGTTGELFF. In nucleotides, the CDR3 is TGTGCCAGCTCACCACGCAGGTTGGGGACCACCGGGGAGCTGTTTTTT.

The chain recombines TRBV4-1 with TRBJ2-2; 10 positions match TRBD2. There are 18 residues in the CDR3. After removal of 4 bases from V and 4 bases from J, the junction contained 12 bases not matched to a gene. From germline, CDR1 is MGHRA and CDR2 YSYEKL. DNA for the CDR3: TGCGCCAGCAGCCCTTTACCTCTAGCGGGAGACGGCACCGGGGAGCTGTTTTTT. Translated, it gives CASSPLPLAGDGTGELFF.